The 8 T cell receptor beta chains below were found in one sample sequenced in a study of CDR3 diversity in severe acne. A single record per CDR3 protein comes from TCRdb applying MiXCR to the PCR reads. This sample has about 93,000 distinct CDR3 sequences, with over 45% found just once. The sequenced sample consisted of blood. Receptor source: a male donor in good health, serving as a control.

In this sample, this clonotype turned up once. One end of the junction does not line up with germline, which may come from a read error. The rearrangement links TRBV20-1 to TRBJ1-1; the match to TRBD1 covers 7 bases. CDR1 is DFQATT and CDR2 is SNEGSKA in the germline V gene (reference sequence). The CDR3 is 13 residues long. Here the CDR3 DNA reads TGCAGTGCCCGACAGGGCAGGGGCACTGAAGCTTCCTTT. Encoded protein: CSARQGRGTEASF.

The chain carries TRBV20-1 and TRBJ1-1; 8 bases map to TRBD1. The germline V gene has CDR1 DFQATT and CDR2 SNEGSKA (reference sequence). This CDR3 region has 19 residues. Trimming at V came to 0 bases and at J to 0 bases, leaving 15 bases not matched to a gene. The DNA for the CDR3 is TGCAGTGCTAGAGATTCGGCTACGGAGGCAGGGGGCATGAACACTGAAGCTTTCTTT. This sequence encodes CSARDSATEAGGMNTEAFF.

With respect to this clonotype: This may be a read error, as it is one base from a much larger clone. The chain links TRBV4-1 to TRBJ2-6, with TRBD1 matching over 7 bases. The germline V gene encodes CDR1 MGHRA and CDR2 YSYEKL. The CDR3 runs to 16 residues. The CDR3 here is CASSQILATGASVLTF. CDR3 bases: TGCGCCAGCAGCCAAATCCTGGCAACAGGGGCCAGCGTCCTGACTTTC.

This clonotype was counted at least ten times. The gene calls are TRBV19 and TRBJ2-7; 9 bases line up with TRBD1. The germline V gene has CDR1 LNHDA and CDR2 SQIVND (reference sequence). CDR3 length: 16 amino acids. V gave up 7 bases and J gave up 1 base; unmatched junction bases: 11. This chain's CDR3 is CASTKGPGTGSYEQYF. The CDR3 DNA reads TGTGCCAGTACCAAGGGTCCCGGGACAGGGTCCTACGAGCAGTACTTC.

This clonotype was detected once. The gene calls are TRBV11-3 and TRBJ2-2, with 7 bases fitting TRBD2. Unmatched junction bases numbered 5, after V lost 1 base and J lost 0 bases. Germline assignment: CDR1 SGHNT and CDR2 YENEEA. The CDR3 totals 17 residues. The chain's CDR3 is CASSLAGGQANTGELFF. CDR3 nucleotide sequence: TGTGCCAGCAGCTTAGCGGGAGGCCAAGCGAACACCGGGGAGCTGTTTTTT. Combining the CDR3 with reference TRBV11-3 and TRBJ2-2 gives the whole variable domain EAGVVQSPRYKIIEKKQPVAFWCNPISGHNTLYWYLQNLGQGPELLIRYENEEAVDDSQLPKDRFSAERLKGVDSTLKIQPAELGDSAVYLCASSLAGGQANTGELFFGEGSRLTVL.

The V call is TRBV7-2, the J call TRBJ2-7, with 11 bases matching TRBD2. V lost 1 base, J lost 5 bases, and 4 bases stayed unmatched. Germline CDR1 reads SGHTA; CDR2 reads FQGNSA. The CDR3 loop spans 15 amino acids. CDR3 coding DNA: TGTGCCAGCAGCTTAGTACTAGCGGGAGTGCACGAGCAGTACTTC. Its translation: CASSLVLAGVHEQYF.

Turning to this clonotype: Here the CDR3 omits its conserved ending phenylalanine or tryptophan, so a read error is the likely source. The limits of the CDR3 on the DNA are not certain, so only TCRdb's listed CDR3 is given. This chain connects TRBV25-1 to TRBJ2-1; TRBD2 reflects the table's D call only, with no check against the DNA. Counting both end residues, the CDR3 totals 12 amino acids. Looked up from germline, CDR1 is MGHDK and CDR2 is SYGVNS. The CDR3 reads CASSALAGPLFL.

V gene TRBV6-5 combines with J gene TRBJ2-1; possible D gene TRBD2, 5 bases. The CDR3 has 18 residues. V was shortened by 2 bases and J by 0 bases, with 17 bases between the two germline ends. CDR1 is MNHEY, CDR2 SVGAGI, per germline. The CDR3 here is CASSYRPRGGSSYNEQFF. The CDR3 bases are TGTGCCAGCAGTTACCGCCCTCGGGGTGGGAGCTCCTACAATGAGCAGTTCTTC.